The 19 T cell receptor beta chains given below trace back to one sample, sequenced in a study of regulatory T cells in long-lasting Graves disease. As for time point: newly diagnosed GD, antithyroid drugs for less than 3 months. Isolated PBMC RNA provided the starting material for the TCR library. Relying on iRepertoire HTBI primers and Arm-PCR of CDR3 regions, the team built TCR beta libraries. TCRdb used MiXCR to reprocess the multiplex PCR reads, holding one entry per CDR3 protein. The data contain some 340,000 distinct CDR3 sequences, about 10% of them seen just once; the ten biggest clones take up over 15%. These data also formed part of another study, on T cells in Graves' hyperthyroidism and ophthalmopathy.

Sequences were derived from peripheral blood mononuclear cells (PBMCs), sampled at new diagnosis, from a patient treated with antithyroid drugs. The source is a woman younger than 30 with Graves disease.

This clonotype was seen many times. The chain links TRBV28 to TRBJ1-5; a possible D gene is TRBD1 (6 bases). CDR1 and CDR2 from the germline V gene are MDHEN and SYDVKM. The CDR3 contains 15 residues. Trimming took 7 bases from V and 3 from J, leaving 16 bases between them. CDR3 loop: CASNAGGQVNQPQHF. The CDR3 DNA reads as TGTGCCAGCAACGCGGGGGGACAAGTCAATCAGCCCCAGCATTTT.

V is TRBV7-3 and J is TRBJ2-1; TRBD1 or TRBD2 may be the D gene (5 bases each). V was trimmed by 8 bases and J by 7 bases, leaving 12 bases between them. The CDR3 covers 12 residues. Germline lookup yields CDR1 SGHTA and CDR2 FQGTGA. CDR3 sequence: CASGTRWNEQFF. The DNA for the CDR3 is TGTGCCAGCGGGACCCGGTGGAATGAGCAGTTCTTC. Supplemented by reference TRBV7-3 and TRBJ2-1, the full variable domain reads GAGVSQTPSNKVTEKGKYVELRCDPISGHTALYWYRQSLGQGPEFLIYFQGTGAADDSGLPNDRFFAVRPEGSVSTLKIQRTERGDSAVYLCASGTRWNEQFFGPGTRLTVL.

This clonotype was observed many times. The CDR3 DNA follows: TGTGCCAGCAGTTCCCGGAAACCAGTTGTAGGAGAGACCCAGTACTTC. Amino acid sequence: CASSSRKPVVGETQYF. The chain carries TRBV6-5 and TRBJ2-5; no clear D. The V and J ends lost 4 bases and 4 bases respectively, with 19 bases between them. The CDR3 sequence is 16 residues long. Germline V gene data show CDR1 as MNHEY and CDR2 as SVGAGI.

The sample holds a few counts of this clonotype. DNA for the CDR3: TGCAGTACCTACAGGGACTACAATGAGCAGTTCTTC. This gives the protein CSTYRDYNEQFF. The chain links TRBV20-1 to TRBJ2-1, with D perhaps matching TRBD1 (6 bases). V lost 8 bases and J lost 3, with 11 bases in between. Looked up from germline, CDR1 is DFQATT and CDR2 is SNEGSKA (reference sequence). There are 12 residues in the CDR3.

The chain is built from TRBV20-1 and TRBJ2-3; tentative D call: TRBD2 (5 bases). Germline V CDR1 and CDR2: DFQATT, SNEGSKA (reference sequence). Between the trimmed V and J ends, which lost 4 bases and 6 bases, there was a span of 20 bases. This CDR3 is 15 amino acids long. The CDR3 bases are TGCAGTGCTATTCCCCGGACTTCTTTCTGGGATACGCAGTATTTT. Translating gives CSAIPRTSFWDTQYF.

This clonotype has ten or more counts. This chain joins TRBV30 and TRBJ2-7; D is uncertain. In germline, CDR1 is GTSNPN, CDR2 SVGIG (reference sequence). V was cut by 0 bases and J by 5 bases, with 11 bases left in between. The CDR3 is made up of 13 amino acids. DNA of the CDR3: TGTGCCTGGAGTGTAAACTTACTAAACGAGCAGTACGTC. This encodes CAWSVNLLNEQYV.

In regard to this clonotype: A much larger clone is a single base away; this may be a read error. The CDR3 loop is CVSSWTSGNEQYF. Written as DNA, the CDR3 is TGTGTCAGCAGTTGGACTAGCGGCAATGAGCAGTACTTC. The chain combines TRBV6-2 or TRBV6-3 with TRBJ2-4; 10 positions agree with TRBD2. This CDR3 comprises 13 residues. The germline V gene has CDR1 MNHEY and CDR2 SVGEGT.

This clonotype was observed at least ten times. The CDR3 protein is CASSLEAAPQPQHF. The CDR3 nucleotides are TGTGCCAGCAGCTTAGAGGCAGCCCCTCAGCCCCAGCATTTT. The chain couples TRBV7-2 to TRBJ1-5; D is uncertain. Germline CDR1 SGHTA, CDR2 FQGNSA. This CDR3 spans 14 amino acids. V was cut by 1 base and J by 6 bases, with 10 bases left in between.

In its sample, this clonotype was seen many times. The chain is built from TRBV5-1 and TRBJ2-2, with D possibly being TRBD1 or TRBD2 (6 bases each). The V end was cut by 5 bases, the J end by 6 bases, with 17 bases between. CDR1 and CDR2 (germline): SGHRS, YFSETQ. This CDR3 spans 15 amino acids. As DNA, the CDR3 is TGCGCCAGCAGACAGGGACTCACCAAGCCCGGGGAGCTGTTTTTT. It yields the protein CASRQGLTKPGELFF.

The CDR3 reads CASSLGAGQETQYF. In nucleotides, the CDR3 is TGTGCCAGCAGCTTAGGGGCAGGGCAGGAGACCCAGTACTTC. The rearrangement uses TRBV11-2 and TRBJ2-5, with a weak D call TRBD1 (5 bases). Germline values: CDR1 SGHAT, CDR2 FQNNGV. The germline V and J ends were trimmed by 1 base and 5 bases, with 11 bases remaining between them. The CDR3 has 14 amino acids.

At least ten counts were recorded for this clonotype. CDR3 loop: CASSFRGRLFSRELFF. DNA for the CDR3: TGTGCCAGCAGTTTCAGGGGCAGGCTTTTCTCCAGGGAGCTGTTTTTT. This sequence joins TRBV28 and TRBJ2-2; possibly TRBD1 for D (6 bases). This CDR3 region has 16 residues. Trimming pared 3 bases from V and 9 bases from J, leaving 20 bases between. Germline assignment: CDR1 MDHEN and CDR2 SYDVKM.

Only a few counts were recorded for this clonotype. The V and J genes are TRBV27 and TRBJ1-5, with no clear D. The CDR3 is 14 amino acids. Germline V gives CDR1 MNHEY, CDR2 SMNVEV (reference sequence). V was pared by 4 bases and J by 10 bases, with 17 bases between. CDR3 residues: CASSWSVNSGPQHF. Here the CDR3 DNA reads TGTGCCAGCAGTTGGTCAGTAAATTCTGGTCCCCAGCATTTT.

In its sample, this clonotype was seen many times. This chain links TRBV7-3 with TRBJ2-3; possibly TRBD1 for D (5 bases). Trimming shortened V by 0 bases and J by 5 bases, and 12 bases separated the two germline ends. The CDR3 has 15 amino acids. The germline CDR1 and CDR2 sequences are SGHTA and FQGTGA. The CDR3 DNA is TGTGCCAGCAGCTTAACGGGGCAAAGGGGAGATACGCAGTATTTT. Amino acids: CASSLTGQRGDTQYF.

The table lists this clonotype with many counts. The chain is built from TRBV15 and TRBJ1-2; unclear D gene. Germline V CDR1 and CDR2: LNHNV, YYDKDF (reference sequence). V lost 0 bases and J lost 2, with 7 bases in between. The CDR3 extends over 14 amino acids. The DNA of the CDR3 is TGTGCCACCAGCAGAGACAGCTCCAACTATGGCTACACCTTC. This encodes CATSRDSSNYGYTF.

This clonotype was detected ten times or more. The gene calls are TRBV11-2 and TRBJ2-7; D ambiguous. The CDR3 totals 14 residues. Germline-derived CDR1 and CDR2 are SGHAT and FQNNGV. Between the trimmed V and J ends, which lost 5 bases and 2 bases, there was a span of 13 bases. CDR3 in DNA: TGTGCCAGCAGCCAAAGGACCGCGGCCTACGAGCAGTACTTC. This translates into CASSQRTAAYEQYF.

V is TRBV19 and J is TRBJ1-2, with no clear D. In germline, CDR1 is LNHDA, CDR2 SQIVND (reference sequence). This CDR3 contains 15 residues. Trimming took off 7 bases at V and 7 bases at J, with 22 bases between the two ends. Here the CDR3 reads CASTPPDGPSGGYTF. The CDR3 DNA reads as TGTGCCAGTACCCCACCCGACGGGCCCAGCGGTGGCTACACCTTC.

The chain has TRBV7-8 and TRBJ2-1, with TRBD2 identical over 14 bases. Germline trimming cut 0 bases from V and 0 bases from J; bases unmatched to any gene: 7. The CDR3 runs to 20 residues. Germline CDR1 SGHVS, CDR2 FQNEAQ. CDR3 protein: CASSLAPGLAGVSSYNEQFF. DNA for the CDR3: TGTGCCAGCAGCTTAGCTCCGGGACTAGCGGGGGTTAGCTCCTACAATGAGCAGTTCTTC. Full variable domain (rest looked up from reference TRBV7-8 and TRBJ2-1): GAGVSQSPRYKVAKRGQDVALRCDPISGHVSLFWYQQALGQGPEFLTYFQNEAQLDKSGLPSDRFFAERPEGSVSTLKIQRTQQEDSAVYLCASSLAPGLAGVSSYNEQFFGPGTRLTVL.

V usage is TRBV10-3 and J usage is TRBJ2-2; D may match TRBD1 or TRBD2 (5 bases each). Germline V gene data show CDR1 as ENHRY and CDR2 as SYGVKD. Trimming took 9 bases from V and 6 from J, leaving 17 bases between them. The CDR3 runs to 14 residues. CDR3 in amino acids: CAISQDLGAGELFF. DNA of the CDR3: TGTGCCATTTCGCAGGACTTAGGGGCCGGGGAGCTGTTTTTT.

This clonotype was counted ten times or more. CDR3 protein: CASMESGKNNEQFF. The CDR3, as DNA: TGTGCCAGCATGGAGTCAGGGAAGAACAATGAGCAGTTCTTC. The V and J genes are TRBV2 and TRBJ2-1, with D perhaps matching TRBD1 (5 bases). The V and J ends lost 7 bases and 5 bases respectively, with 15 bases between them. The CDR3 extends over 14 amino acids. Germline V gives CDR1 SNHLY, CDR2 FYNNEI.